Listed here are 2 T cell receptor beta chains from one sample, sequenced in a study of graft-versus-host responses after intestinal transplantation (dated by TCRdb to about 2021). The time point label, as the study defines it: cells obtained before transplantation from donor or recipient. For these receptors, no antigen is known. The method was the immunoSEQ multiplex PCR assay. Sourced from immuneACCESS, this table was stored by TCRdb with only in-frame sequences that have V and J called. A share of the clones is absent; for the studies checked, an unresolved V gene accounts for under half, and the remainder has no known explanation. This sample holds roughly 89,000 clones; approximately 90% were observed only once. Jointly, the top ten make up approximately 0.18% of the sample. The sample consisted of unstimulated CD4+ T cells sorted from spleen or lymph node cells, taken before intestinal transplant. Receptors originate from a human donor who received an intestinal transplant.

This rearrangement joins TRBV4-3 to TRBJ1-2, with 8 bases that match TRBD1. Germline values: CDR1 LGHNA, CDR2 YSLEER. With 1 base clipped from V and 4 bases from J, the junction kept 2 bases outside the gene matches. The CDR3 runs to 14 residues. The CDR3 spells CASSQGQGSYGYTF. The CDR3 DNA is TGCGCCAGCAGCCAAGGACAGGGGAGCTATGGCTACACCTTC.

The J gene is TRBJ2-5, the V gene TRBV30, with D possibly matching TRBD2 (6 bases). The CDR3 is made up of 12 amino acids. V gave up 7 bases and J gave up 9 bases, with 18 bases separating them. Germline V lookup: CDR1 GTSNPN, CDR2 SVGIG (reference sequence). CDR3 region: CAFRDFRRAQYF. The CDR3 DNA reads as TGTGCCTTTCGGGACTTCCGCCGGGCCCAGTACTTC.